The source of this T cell receptor (beta chain) is a study of graft-versus-host responses after intestinal transplantation. About the research overall: Every recipient underwent anti-thymocyte globulin induction, then tacrolimus and steroids for two to four years. Findings of the study overall: GvH clone levels peaked in circulation, and this peak was associated with early post-transplant HvG declines. Allograft clonal ratios (graft-versus-host to host-versus-graft) were high in patients who had graft-donor T cell macrochimerism. Present in recipient marrow, GvH clones included some that appeared first in ileum or blood.

As to this clone: Its antigen is not identified.

The CDR3 is 15 residues long. Per the germline V gene, CDR1 is SGHVS and CDR2 is FQNEAQ. V lost 2 bases and J lost 6; bases outside the gene matches: 9. TCRdb keeps only in-frame clones here, not all; method: immunoSEQ multiplex PCR. The table records about 88,000 clones, approximately 90% of them present only once. This TCR was sampled from a human donor who was the organ donor for an intestinal transplant. The chain couples TRBV7-8 to TRBJ2-7, with 8 bases aligning to TRBD2. The sequencing here drew on unstimulated CD4+ T cells sorted from spleen or lymph node cells, taken before transplant. The CDR3 here is CASSLFDSGTPEQYF. The DNA of the CDR3 is TGTGCCAGCAGCTTATTTGATAGCGGGACCCCCGAGCAGTACTTC.